These 25 T cell receptor beta chains share one sample of origin, sequenced in a study of shared clonotypes between healthy human individuals. The assay was immunoSEQ multiplex PCR, and TCRdb's table has in-frame clones only and misses some. Of around 700,000 clones in the sample, about two thirds were seen once. The sequencing input was memory CD4+ T cells sorted from blood. Subset defined: CD45RA-negative fraction. All receptors come from a woman younger than 45 in good health.

This clone was seen only a few times. The gene calls are TRBV7-2 and TRBJ2-1, with D unresolved. The CDR3 is made up of 13 amino acids. Germline V gene sequence: CDR1 SGHTA, CDR2 FQGNSA. Trimming pared 8 bases from V and 5 bases from J, leaving 13 bases between. The CDR3: CASGIYGHNEQFF. The CDR3 coding sequence is TGTGCCAGCGGCATTTACGGCCACAATGAGCAGTTCTTC.

J is TRBJ2-5 and V is TRBV20-1; D is undetermined. The CDR3 has 10 residues. V lost 6 bases, J lost 11 bases, and 13 bases lay in between. CDR1 is DFQATT and CDR2 is SNEGSKA in the germline V gene (reference sequence). The CDR3 region has the DNA TGCAGTGCCGTCGTAGTAGAGCAGTACTTC. Protein sequence: CSAVVVEQYF.

The rearrangement uses TRBV28 and TRBJ2-3; the D gene is possibly TRBD1 (5 bases). Looked up from germline, CDR1 is MDHEN and CDR2 is SYDVKM. This CDR3 has 17 amino acids. V lost 5 bases and J lost 6, with 24 bases in between. This CDR3 reads CASSPLGLTDLMDTQYF. The CDR3, as DNA: TGTGCCAGCAGTCCCCTGGGGCTCACCGATTTAATGGATACGCAGTATTTT.

V usage is TRBV20-1 and J usage is TRBJ2-7; TRBD2 matches 12 bases. The CDR3 loop spans 11 amino acids. Germline V CDR1 and CDR2: DFQATT, SNEGSKA (reference sequence). The CDR3 loop reads CSLAGGDEQYF. The CDR3 DNA reads TGCAGCCTAGCGGGAGGGGACGAGCAGTACTTC.

The chain carries TRBV7-2 and TRBJ2-7, with unresolved D. V shed 1 base and J shed 2 bases, with 15 bases lying between them. The CDR3 extends over 16 amino acids. The germline V gene has CDR1 SGHTA and CDR2 FQGNSA. The CDR3 coding sequence is TGTGCCAGCAGCTTAGGCTCTGCGGTGGCCACCTACGAGCAGTACTTC. This codes for CASSLGSAVATYEQYF.

V gene TRBV18 combines with J gene TRBJ1-5; 8 nucleotides match TRBD1. CDR3 length: 17 residues. Germline CDR1 KGHSH, CDR2 LQKENI. After removal of 8 bases from V and 2 bases from J, the junction contained 14 bases not matched to a gene. CDR3 protein: CASAGTGGRAGNQPQHF. The CDR3 DNA sequence: TGTGCCAGCGCCGGGACAGGAGGGAGGGCGGGCAATCAGCCCCAGCATTTT.

The chain has TRBV19 and TRBJ1-1; D unclear. This CDR3 is 13 amino acids long. The ends were cut back, 3 bases at V and 3 bases at J, with 8 bases in the middle. Per the germline V gene, CDR1 is LNHDA and CDR2 is SQIVND (reference sequence). The CDR3 coding sequence is TGTGCCAGTAGTATTAGGGCGGACACTGAAGCTTTCTTT. Translated: CASSIRADTEAFF.

The chain carries TRBV14 and TRBJ2-3; D may correspond to TRBD1 or TRBD2 (5 bases each). Germline V gene lookup returns CDR1 SGHDN and CDR2 FVKESK. This CDR3 is built from 15 residues. With 4 bases removed from V and 3 bases from J, the gap between germline ends came to 14 bases. In DNA form, the CDR3 reads TGTGCCAGCAGCCCTCCCGGGGCCGCAACAGATACGCAGTATTTT. This sequence encodes CASSPPGAATDTQYF.

This clone showed up just a few times. The chain combines TRBV2 with TRBJ2-6, with TRBD1 matching over 7 bases. Looked up from germline, CDR1 is SNHLY and CDR2 is FYNNEI. This CDR3 has 17 residues. V lost 2 bases and J lost 0; bases outside the gene matches: 4. CDR3 amino acids: CASSEQGVNSGANVLTF. CDR3 nucleotide sequence: TGTGCCAGCAGTGAACAGGGGGTAAACTCTGGGGCCAACGTCCTGACTTTC.

V gene TRBV5-6 combines with J gene TRBJ2-5; 8 nucleotides line up with TRBD2. V gave up 2 bases and J gave up 5 bases; unmatched junction bases: 14. Germline CDR1 is SGHDT and CDR2 is YYEEEE. This CDR3 comprises 17 residues. The CDR3 DNA reads as TGTGCCAGCAGCTTCGGGACTAGTAGGAGCTTGGGGGAGACCCAGTACTTC. As protein: CASSFGTSRSLGETQYF.

The genes are TRBV19 and TRBJ2-1; 7 nucleotides line up with TRBD1. V was clipped by 7 bases and J by 8 bases; unmatched bases: 11. Germline V gene lookup returns CDR1 LNHDA and CDR2 SQIVND (reference sequence). The CDR3 totals 14 residues. The CDR3 is CASIGRQGIHEQFF. DNA for the CDR3: TGTGCCAGTATAGGGAGACAGGGCATCCATGAGCAGTTCTTC.

The rearrangement links TRBV18 to TRBJ2-7, with D possibly TRBD1 on 6 matching bases. The CDR3 has 15 amino acids. Trimming removed 2 bases at V and 5 bases at J, with 16 bases between. CDR1 and CDR2 (germline): KGHSH, LQKENI. The CDR3 loop is CASSPMSPGVDEQYF. The CDR3 nucleotides read TGTGCCAGCTCACCAATGTCTCCAGGGGTTGACGAGCAGTACTTC. Based on the CDR3 plus reference TRBV18 and TRBJ2-7, the full variable domain is NAGVMQNPRHLVRRRGQEARLRCSPMKGHSHVYWYRQLPEEGLKFMVYLQKENIIDESGMPKERFSAEFPKEGPSILRIQQVVRGDSAAYFCASSPMSPGVDEQYFGPGTRLTVT.

The CDR3 DNA sequence: TGCGCCAGCAGCCAAGTTGACATGGGACTAGCGGGAGGGCCGCAGTTCTTC. Protein sequence: CASSQVDMGLAGGPQFF. The rearrangement joins TRBV4-1 to TRBJ2-1, with 16 nucleotides matching TRBD2. This CDR3 spans 17 amino acids. Germline trimming cut 1 base from V and 12 bases from J; bases unmatched to any gene: 9. Germline CDR1 and CDR2: MGHRA and YSYEKL.

A few counts support this clone. The J gene is TRBJ1-3, the V gene TRBV28, with a tentative D call TRBD1 (5 bases). Trimming shortened V by 8 bases and J by 1 base, and 18 bases separated the two germline ends. Germline assignment: CDR1 MDHEN and CDR2 SYDVKM. This CDR3 is 16 amino acids long. Written as DNA, the CDR3 is TGTGCCAGCCGGTCTGGGGGATTCTCATCTGGAAACACCATATATTTT. Its translation is CASRSGGFSSGNTIYF.

About this clone itself: Other DNA variants within this sample encode the same CDR3. The chain combines TRBV9 with TRBJ2-5; TRBD2 matches 13 bases. The V gene's germline CDR1 is SGDLS and CDR2 YYNGEE. The V gene end was trimmed by 2 bases and the J gene end by 3 bases; junction bases not matched to a gene: 4. This CDR3 contains 16 residues. CDR3: CASSVGGTSGKETQYF. The CDR3 DNA is TGTGCCAGCAGCGTCGGCGGGACTAGCGGGAAAGAGACCCAGTACTTC.

V gene TRBV28 combines with J gene TRBJ2-1, with 12 bases that match TRBD2. Trimming at V came to 7 bases and at J to 3 bases, leaving 4 bases not matched to a gene. The CDR3 length is 15 residues. The germline gives CDR1 MDHEN, CDR2 SYDVKM. CDR3 nucleotide sequence: TGTGCCAGCAACTCGGGACTAGCGGGCTACAATGAGCAGTTCTTC. Protein sequence: CASNSGLAGYNEQFF.

The rearrangement uses TRBV12-1 and TRBJ2-7; TRBD1 is taken as the D call from the table, unchecked against the DNA. TRBV12-1 is an annotated pseudogene. The CDR3 runs 17 residues. The CDR3 reads CASSFEGKGSPSYEQYF. DNA of the CDR3: TGTGCCAGCAGCTTTGAAGGGAAGGGGTCCCCCTCCTACGAGCAGTACTTC.

In its sample, this clone ranks as medium-sized. This sequence joins TRBV7-6 and TRBJ1-2, with 9 nucleotides matching TRBD1. J was trimmed by 0 bases and V by 0 bases; bases with no gene match: 2. The CDR3 totals 16 residues. Looked up from germline, CDR1 is SGHVS and CDR2 is FNYEAQ. This chain's CDR3 is CASSLATGGANYGYTF. CDR3 coding DNA: TGTGCCAGCAGCTTAGCGACAGGGGGAGCTAACTATGGCTACACCTTC.

The chain joins TRBV7-6 to TRBJ2-7; D not resolved. V lost 7 bases, J lost 7 bases, and 17 bases lay in between. This CDR3 region has 13 residues. CDR1 is SGHVS and CDR2 is FNYEAQ in the germline V gene. DNA for the CDR3: TGTGCCAGCAATTCGCGACCTCGTGAGGAGCAGTACTTC. This gives the protein CASNSRPREEQYF. The whole variable domain, remainder taken from reference TRBV7-6 and TRBJ2-7, is GAGVSQSPRYKVTKRGQDVALRCDPISGHVSLYWYRQALGQGPEFLTYFNYEAQQDKSGLPNDRFSAERPEGSISTLTIQRTEQRDSAMYRCASNSRPREEQYFGPGTRLTVT.

This chain uses TRBV7-8 with TRBJ2-2; 13 nucleotides align to TRBD2. Germline lookup yields CDR1 SGHVS and CDR2 FQNEAQ. After removal of 5 bases from V and 5 bases from J, the junction contained 2 bases not matched to a gene. This CDR3 is 15 amino acids long. CDR3 region: CASSPGLAGTGELFF. DNA of the CDR3: TGTGCCAGCAGCCCGGGACTAGCGGGGACCGGGGAGCTGTTTTTT.

V gene TRBV15 combines with J gene TRBJ2-3, with D unclear. V was trimmed by 1 base and J by 4 bases, leaving 12 bases between them. Germline assignment: CDR1 LNHNV and CDR2 YYDKDF (reference sequence). This CDR3 contains 15 residues. For the CDR3, the DNA is TGTGCCACCAGCAGAGGGGCGGATCGGGCAGATACGCAGTATTTT. It translates to CATSRGADRADTQYF.

The chain links TRBV9 to TRBJ1-5, with D possibly TRBD1 on 5 matching bases. Between the trimmed V and J ends, which lost 9 bases and 2 bases, there was a span of 24 bases. Germline CDR1 is SGDLS and CDR2 is YYNGEE. This CDR3 has 17 residues. DNA of the CDR3: TGTGCCACCAAGAAACTACAACAGGTATTATGCAATCAGCCCCAGCATTTT. The encoded protein is CATKKLQQVLCNQPQHF.

J is TRBJ2-7 and V is TRBV28; D gene ambiguous. From germline, CDR1 is MDHEN and CDR2 SYDVKM. The ends were cut back, 8 bases at V and 6 bases at J, with 17 bases in the middle. The CDR3 covers 13 residues. DNA for the CDR3: TGTGCCAGCCGTAGCCCCAACCCCCTCGAGCAGTACTTC. This codes for CASRSPNPLEQYF. The variable domain in full, completed from reference TRBV28 and TRBJ2-7, reads DVKVTQSSRYLVKRTGEKVFLECVQDMDHENMFWYRQDPGLGLRLIYFSYDVKMKEKGDIPEGYSVSREKKERFSLILESASTNQTSMYLCASRSPNPLEQYFGPGTRLTVT.

This clone was seen a handful of times. Distinct nucleotide sequences in the sample also encode this CDR3. V usage is TRBV5-1 and J usage is TRBJ1-2; 8 positions match TRBD1. This CDR3 region has 15 residues. V dropped 3 bases and J dropped 0; count of bases not matched to a gene: 4. Germline V gene lookup returns CDR1 SGHRS and CDR2 YFSETQ. CDR3 residues: CASSSGTGANYGYTF. CDR3 in DNA: TGCGCCAGCAGCTCAGGGACAGGAGCTAACTATGGCTACACCTTC.

This clone was seen just once. This sequence joins TRBV9 and TRBJ2-7, with D possibly TRBD2 on 5 matching bases. Germline V gene lookup returns CDR1 SGDLS and CDR2 YYNGEE. The CDR3 is 16 amino acids. Trimming shortened V by 0 bases and J by 6 bases, and 19 bases separated the two germline ends. The CDR3 coding sequence is TGTGCCAGCAGCGTAGGCCTAGCAGACTCTTGGGGCGAGCAGTACTTC. Its protein product is CASSVGLADSWGEQYF.